Each of the 16 T cell receptor beta chains below was sequenced from the same sample in a study of STAT5B mutations in CD4+ large granular lymphocyte leukemia. Assay: immunoSEQ multiplex PCR; the TCRdb copy retains only in-frame clones and omits some. The table shows some 45,000 clones, with just over 85% occurring only once. Sequenced: CD4+ T cells from blood buffy coats. Source of these receptors: a human donor in good health.

About this clone itself: This sample includes further DNA sequences coding for the same CDR3. In nucleotides, the CDR3 is TGTGCCAGCAGCCAAGGACTAGCGGGATACAATGAGCAGTTCTTC. This codes for CASSQGLAGYNEQFF. The chain joins TRBV14 to TRBJ2-1, with 11 nucleotides matching TRBD2. Germline loops: CDR1 SGHDN, CDR2 FVKESK. CDR3 length: 15 amino acids. V shed 1 base, J shed 4 bases, and the junction held 0 bases outside the gene matches.

The chain uses TRBV11-2 and TRBJ1-5; D unresolved. The CDR3 is 15 residues long. V dropped 1 base and J dropped 3 bases, with 10 bases sitting between them. Germline V gene data show CDR1 as SGHAT and CDR2 as FQNNGV. CDR3 amino acids: CASSLGRTINQPQHF. CDR3 nucleotides: TGTGCCAGCAGCTTAGGGAGGACTATCAATCAGCCCCAGCATTTT.

The J gene is TRBJ1-2, the V gene TRBV29-1, with no clear D. V lost 4 bases, J lost 0 bases, and 12 bases lay in between. Germline V lookup: CDR1 SQVTM, CDR2 ANQGSEA. The CDR3 is 14 amino acids. The CDR3 DNA follows: TGCAGCGTTGTAGATCCGGGGACTAACTATGGCTACACCTTC. It specifies CSVVDPGTNYGYTF.

J is TRBJ2-3 and V is TRBV4-3; D is unresolved. V was pared by 0 bases and J by 0 bases, with 16 bases between. The CDR3 contains 18 residues. In germline, CDR1 is LGHNA, CDR2 YSLEER. The CDR3, as DNA: TGCGCCAGCAGCCAAGAATTACAGCTCACGGCGAGCACAGATACGCAGTATTTT. Translating it yields CASSQELQLTASTDTQYF.

V is TRBV18 and J is TRBJ1-1; no reliable D call. Looked up from germline, CDR1 is KGHSH and CDR2 is LQKENI. CDR3 length equals 13 residues. Trimming removed 3 bases from V and 3 bases from J, with 8 bases in between. The CDR3 nucleotides are TGTGCCAGCTCACCGAACGTGGACACTGAAGCTTTCTTT. Translation: CASSPNVDTEAFF.

CDR3 DNA sequence: TGTGCCAGCAGCCTGGGGCTACAGGGGTTAACTAACTATGGCTACACCTTC. This codes for CASSLGLQGLTNYGYTF. The gene calls are TRBV5-4 and TRBJ1-2; 7 bases are a match to TRBD1. J lost 0 bases, V lost 4 bases, and 12 bases had no gene match. This CDR3 has 17 amino acids. Germline CDR1 and CDR2: SGHNT and YYREEE (reference sequence).

This clone was seen only a few times. The chain combines TRBV29-1 with TRBJ2-1; 10 positions agree with TRBD2. The CDR3 spans 14 residues. V dropped 4 bases and J dropped 7; count of bases not matched to a gene: 7. Germline assignment: CDR1 SQVTM and CDR2 ANQGSEA. CDR3 residues: CSVVSLAGVNEQFF. In nucleotides, the CDR3 is TGCAGCGTTGTATCGCTAGCGGGAGTGAATGAGCAGTTCTTC.

The chain links TRBV9 to TRBJ1-3; no clear D gene. Germline-derived CDR1 and CDR2 are SGDLS and YYNGEE. The V gene lost 6 bases and the J gene lost 3 bases, with 16 bases spanning the gap. There are 15 residues in the CDR3. DNA of the CDR3: TGTGCCAGCACCCCACTGAGGGAAGGTGGAAACACCATATATTTT. Its protein is CASTPLREGGNTIYF.

The chain has TRBV6-1 and TRBJ2-5; 8 bases align to TRBD2. CDR1 and CDR2 (germline): MNHNS, SASEGT. The CDR3 spans 16 residues. Trimming cost V 1 base and J 2 bases; bases outside gene matches: 6. The DNA for the CDR3 is TGTGCCAGCAGTGAAGGGGTATCGGGAGGGCAAGAGACCCAGTACTTC. Its translation is CASSEGVSGGQETQYF.

The CDR3: CASALGTEAFF. The CDR3 region has the DNA TGTGCCAGTGCCTTGGGCACTGAAGCTTTCTTT. The gene calls are TRBV6-5 and TRBJ1-1; no definite D call. The V and J ends lost 9 bases and 4 bases respectively, with 9 bases between them. This CDR3 is built from 11 residues. The germline gives CDR1 MNHEY, CDR2 SVGAGI.

This clone occurred once. The chain couples TRBV7-2 to TRBJ2-1, with 8 bases identical to TRBD1. The CDR3 is made up of 14 amino acids. The germline CDR1 and CDR2 sequences are SGHTA and FQGNSA. The trim removed 7 bases at V and 5 bases at J, leaving 7 bases unmatched. CDR3 sequence: CASTQGAGHNEQFF. CDR3 coding DNA: TGTGCCAGCACGCAGGGGGCAGGGCACAATGAGCAGTTCTTC.

This clone was seen only a few times. The chain is built from TRBV7-9 and TRBJ2-1, with a weak D call TRBD2 (6 bases). Trimming removed 1 base at V and 3 bases at J, with 10 bases between. The CDR3 extends over 15 amino acids. Germline CDR1 and CDR2: SEHNR and FQNEAQ (reference sequence). The CDR3 spells CASSLGLANYNEQFF. The CDR3 DNA reads as TGTGCCAGCAGCTTAGGGCTAGCGAACTACAATGAGCAGTTCTTC.

CDR3 residues: CASSPRGRRETQYF. CDR3 DNA sequence: TGTGCCAGCAGCCCTAGAGGGCGGCGGGAGACCCAGTACTTC. V gene TRBV7-8 combines with J gene TRBJ2-5, with a tentative D call TRBD2 (5 bases). V was clipped by 5 bases and J by 5 bases, with 15 bases between them. The germline V gene encodes CDR1 SGHVS and CDR2 FQNEAQ. CDR3 length equals 14 residues.

V and J are TRBV6-6 and TRBJ2-7, with D tentatively TRBD1 or TRBD2 (5 bases each). Per germline, CDR1 MNHNY and CDR2 SVGAGI (reference sequence). This CDR3 has 15 residues. V was pared by 3 bases and J by 1 base, with 13 bases between. The CDR3 spells CASSYDGTGSYEQYF. The CDR3 DNA reads TGTGCCAGCAGTTATGACGGGACGGGATCCTACGAGCAGTACTTC.

The chain recombines TRBV27 with TRBJ2-6; unclear D gene. Per germline, CDR1 MNHEY and CDR2 SMNVEV (reference sequence). There are 15 residues in the CDR3. V lost 6 bases and J lost 0, with 9 bases in between. CDR3 bases: TGTGCCAGCAGCACCCTCACCTCTGGGGCCAACGTCCTGACTTTC. Protein product: CASSTLTSGANVLTF.

This chain links TRBV14 with TRBJ2-3, with 7 bases fitting TRBD2. Germline CDR1 reads SGHDN; CDR2 reads FVKESK. This CDR3 comprises 15 residues. Trimming cost V 6 bases and J 2 bases; bases outside gene matches: 8. The CDR3 sequence is CASSPSGTLTDTQYF. CDR3 nucleotide sequence: TGTGCCAGCAGTCCTAGCGGAACCCTCACAGATACGCAGTATTTT. Full variable domain (missing parts from reference TRBV14 and TRBJ2-3): EAGVTQFPSHSVIEKGQTVTLRCDPISGHDNLYWYRRVMGKEIKFLLHFVKESKQDESGMPNNRFLAERTGGTYSTLKVQPAELEDSGVYFCASSPSGTLTDTQYFGPGTRLTVL.